Listed below are T cell receptor beta chains from one sample, sequenced in a study of T cell repertoires in cytomegalovirus infection. TCRdb fed the reads into MiXCR, producing one record per CDR3 protein. The table lists about 310,000 distinct CDR3 sequences, roughly 16% of them singletons. What was sequenced was PBMCs. These receptors were collected from a human donor in good health (CMV status not recorded). Some clones in this sample may be carry-over from other donors' samples. CDR3s include the opening cysteine and the closing phenylalanine or tryptophan. The order of the fields is J gene, D gene, clone size, V gene, CDR3 protein, CDR3 DNA. The D gene is left open where the match is weak. Expanded clones are given a class, and other clones once, few, many or no size at all.

J gene: TRBJ1-1; D gene: TRBD1; clone size: .; V gene: TRBV18; CDR3 protein: CASSPGQEGPQAFF; CDR3 DNA: TGTGCCAGCTCACCCGGACAGGAGGGTCCGCAAGCTTTCTTT
J gene: TRBJ1-1; D gene: .; clone size: few; V gene: TRBV6-2/TRBV6-3; CDR3 protein: CASSRLSGAVTEAFF; CDR3 DNA: TGTGCCAGCAGTCGTCTCTCAGGCGCCGTCACTGAAGCTTTCTTT
J gene: TRBJ2-5; D gene: TRBD1; clone size: .; V gene: TRBV7-2; CDR3 protein: CASSFRTGIGETQYF; CDR3 DNA: TGTGCCAGCAGCTTCCGGACAGGGATCGGGGAGACCCAGTACTTC
J gene: TRBJ2-1; D gene: .; clone size: many; V gene: TRBV7-2; CDR3 protein: CASSRRAEQFF; CDR3 DNA: TGTGCCAGCAGCCGCCGGGCTGAGCAGTTCTTC
J gene: TRBJ1-3; D gene: .; clone size: .; V gene: TRBV4-3; CDR3 protein: CASSQDRRGAGNTIYF; CDR3 DNA: TGCGCCAGCAGCCAAGATAGAAGGGGGGCTGGAAACACCATATATTTT
J gene: TRBJ1-5; D gene: .; clone size: .; V gene: TRBV28; CDR3 protein: CASQGDYSNQPQHF; CDR3 DNA: TGTGCCAGCCAAGGGGATTATAGCAATCAGCCCCAGCATTTT
J gene: TRBJ2-2; D gene: .; clone size: many; V gene: TRBV7-2; CDR3 protein: CASSLVGRKNTGELFF; CDR3 DNA: TGTGCCAGCAGCTTAGTGGGCAGAAAGAACACCGGGGAGCTGTTTTTT
J gene: TRBJ1-5; D gene: .; clone size: few; V gene: TRBV7-2; CDR3 protein: CASSLWADSNQPQHF; CDR3 DNA: TGTGCCAGCAGCTTATGGGCGGATAGCAATCAGCCCCAGCATTTT
J gene: TRBJ2-5; D gene: TRBD2; clone size: few; V gene: TRBV20-1; CDR3 protein: CSAYQLGLAGETQYF; CDR3 DNA: TGCAGTGCTTATCAACTGGGGCTAGCGGGAGAGACCCAGTACTTC
J gene: TRBJ2-3; D gene: .; clone size: many; V gene: TRBV7-2; CDR3 protein: CASSLGLAAIVQYF; CDR3 DNA: TGTGCCAGCAGCTTAGGGTTGGCAGCCATAGTTCAGTATTTT
J gene: TRBJ1-4; D gene: .; clone size: few; V gene: TRBV12-3/TRBV12-4; CDR3 protein: CASSLVSGGQEKLFF; CDR3 DNA: TGTGCCAGCAGTTTAGTGTCTGGGGGCCAAGAAAAACTGTTTTTT
J gene: TRBJ2-5; D gene: .; clone size: .; V gene: TRBV6-2/TRBV6-3; CDR3 protein: CASSYGQQETQYF; CDR3 DNA: TGTGCCAGCAGTTACGGCCAGCAAGAGACCCAGTACTTC
J gene: TRBJ2-5; D gene: TRBD1; clone size: .; V gene: TRBV7-9; CDR3 protein: CASSRTGRRETQYF; CDR3 DNA: TGTGCCAGCAGCCGGACAGGGAGGAGGGAGACCCAGTACTTC
J gene: TRBJ2-5; D gene: TRBD1; clone size: .; V gene: TRBV3-1; CDR3 protein: CASSQPDRDRVQETQYF; CDR3 DNA: TGTGCCAGCAGCCAACCCGACCGGGACAGGGTCCAAGAGACCCAGTACTTC
J gene: TRBJ2-1; D gene: .; clone size: many; V gene: TRBV6-1; CDR3 protein: CASSERGAGAYNEQFF; CDR3 DNA: TGTGCCAGCAGTGAAAGAGGGGCAGGCGCCTACAATGAGCAGTTCTTC
J gene: TRBJ1-1; D gene: .; clone size: .; V gene: TRBV14; CDR3 protein: CASSPPTEAFF; CDR3 DNA: TGTGCCAGCAGCCCCCCCACTGAAGCTTTCTTT
J gene: TRBJ2-5; D gene: .; clone size: few; V gene: TRBV20-1; CDR3 protein: CSARDREETQYF; CDR3 DNA: TGCAGTGCTAGAGATCGAGAAGAGACCCAGTACTTC
J gene: TRBJ2-1; D gene: TRBD2; clone size: .; V gene: TRBV20-1; CDR3 protein: CSARDLQGLADYNEQFF; CDR3 DNA: TGCAGTGCTAGAGATCTCCAGGGACTAGCCGACTACAATGAGCAGTTCTTC
J gene: TRBJ2-1; D gene: .; clone size: .; V gene: TRBV4-1; CDR3 protein: CASSQPQRDYNEQFF; CDR3 DNA: TGCGCCAGCAGCCAACCCCAAAGGGACTACAATGAGCAGTTCTTC
J gene: TRBJ1-1; D gene: .; clone size: many; V gene: TRBV20-1; CDR3 protein: CSAQTGNTEAFF; CDR3 DNA: TGCAGTGCCCAGACAGGGAACACTGAAGCTTTCTTT
J gene: TRBJ1-6; D gene: TRBD1; clone size: .; V gene: TRBV25-1; CDR3 protein: CASSDVDRDSPLHF; CDR3 DNA: TGTGCCAGCAGTGACGTGGACAGGGATTCACCCCTCCACTTT
J gene: TRBJ2-5; D gene: TRBD1; clone size: .; V gene: TRBV7-9; CDR3 protein: CATGQGMETQYF; CDR3 DNA: TGTGCCACCGGACAGGGGATGGAGACCCAGTACTTC
J gene: TRBJ2-3; D gene: TRBD2; clone size: few; V gene: TRBV5-1; CDR3 protein: CASSLGTSGDTDTQYF; CDR3 DNA: TGCGCCAGCAGCTTGGGTACTAGCGGGGATACAGATACGCAGTATTTT
J gene: TRBJ2-7; D gene: TRBD1; clone size: few; V gene: TRBV20-1; CDR3 protein: CSARAYMGQREQYF; CDR3 DNA: TGCAGTGCTAGAGCCTATATGGGACAGCGAGAGCAGTACTTC
J gene: TRBJ2-7; D gene: .; clone size: many; V gene: TRBV7-2; CDR3 protein: CASSFDGVSSYEQYF; CDR3 DNA: TGTGCCAGCAGCTTTGACGGGGTAAGCTCCTACGAGCAGTACTTC
J gene: TRBJ1-6; D gene: .; clone size: .; V gene: TRBV14; CDR3 protein: CASSQDVSPLHF; CDR3 DNA: TGTGCCAGCAGCCAGGACGTTTCACCCCTCCACTTT
J gene: TRBJ2-3; D gene: .; clone size: many; V gene: TRBV7-2; CDR3 protein: CASSPNQGPDTQYF; CDR3 DNA: TGTGCCAGCAGCCCCAACCAGGGGCCAGATACGCAGTATTTT
J gene: TRBJ2-7; D gene: .; clone size: .; V gene: TRBV7-9; CDR3 protein: CASSPTGLVRFYEQYF; CDR3 DNA: TGTGCCAGCAGCCCCACGGGCCTCGTACGTTTTTACGAGCAGTACTTC
J gene: TRBJ1-3; D gene: .; clone size: .; V gene: TRBV5-6; CDR3 protein: CASSSSGLGNTIYF; CDR3 DNA: TGTGCCAGCAGCAGTTCGGGGCTTGGAAACACCATATATTTT
J gene: TRBJ2-3; D gene: TRBD2; clone size: .; V gene: TRBV7-6; CDR3 protein: CASRLLAGSTDTQYF; CDR3 DNA: TGTGCCAGCAGGTTACTAGCGGGGAGCACAGATACGCAGTATTTT
J gene: TRBJ1-4; D gene: .; clone size: many; V gene: TRBV12-3/TRBV12-4; CDR3 protein: CASSFAGTNEKLFF; CDR3 DNA: TGTGCCAGCAGTTTCGCGGGCACAAATGAAAAACTGTTTTTT
J gene: TRBJ1-1; D gene: TRBD1; clone size: many; V gene: TRBV29-1; CDR3 protein: CSVEDPGGANTEAFF; CDR3 DNA: TGCAGCGTTGAAGACCCAGGGGGGGCGAACACTGAAGCTTTCTTT
J gene: TRBJ2-3; D gene: .; clone size: .; V gene: TRBV28; CDR3 protein: CASRHTDTQYF; CDR3 DNA: TGTGCCAGCAGACACACAGATACGCAGTATTTT
J gene: TRBJ2-1; D gene: .; clone size: many; V gene: TRBV7-6; CDR3 protein: CASSLIPGHQGEQFF; CDR3 DNA: TGTGCCAGCAGCTTAATACCGGGGCATCAGGGTGAGCAGTTCTTC
J gene: TRBJ2-1; D gene: .; clone size: few; V gene: TRBV14; CDR3 protein: CASSQEFRWSSYNEQFF; CDR3 DNA: TGTGCCAGCAGCCAAGAGTTTAGGTGGAGCTCCTACAATGAGCAGTTCTTC
J gene: TRBJ1-2; D gene: .; clone size: few; V gene: TRBV19; CDR3 protein: CASSNQNKSQNYGYTF; CDR3 DNA: TGTGCCAGTAGTAACCAGAACAAATCCCAGAACTATGGCTACACCTTC
J gene: TRBJ1-2; D gene: .; clone size: many; V gene: TRBV7-2; CDR3 protein: CASSAREGGYGYTF; CDR3 DNA: TGTGCCAGCAGCGCCCGGGAGGGGGGATATGGCTACACCTTC
J gene: TRBJ1-6; D gene: .; clone size: .; V gene: TRBV20-1; CDR3 protein: CSARFEGVSPLHF; CDR3 DNA: TGCAGTGCTAGATTCGAGGGGGTGTCACCCCTCCACTTT
J gene: TRBJ2-3; D gene: TRBD1; clone size: many; V gene: TRBV6-1; CDR3 protein: CASSSYGQGGTDTQYF; CDR3 DNA: TGTGCCAGCAGTTCCTACGGACAGGGGGGCACAGATACGCAGTATTTT
J gene: TRBJ2-3; D gene: .; clone size: many; V gene: TRBV5-6; CDR3 protein: CASSPRLTSSTDTQYF; CDR3 DNA: TGTGCCAGCAGCCCGCGACTCACTTCTAGCACAGATACGCAGTATTTT
J gene: TRBJ2-1; D gene: .; clone size: .; V gene: TRBV14; CDR3 protein: CASSQPGLGGNEQFF; CDR3 DNA: TGTGCCAGCAGCCAGCCGGGTCTTGGGGGGAATGAGCAGTTCTTC
J gene: TRBJ1-5; D gene: .; clone size: .; V gene: TRBV12-3/TRBV12-4; CDR3 protein: CASSPGAAGLNQPQHF; CDR3 DNA: TGTGCCAGCAGTCCTGGGGCTGCGGGCCTGAATCAGCCCCAGCATTTT
J gene: TRBJ1-1; D gene: .; clone size: .; V gene: TRBV28; CDR3 protein: CASIGRTEAFF; CDR3 DNA: TGTGCCAGCATCGGGAGGACTGAAGCTTTCTTT
J gene: TRBJ1-2; D gene: TRBD1; clone size: .; V gene: TRBV20-1; CDR3 protein: CSAREGGGFYGYTF; CDR3 DNA: TGCAGTGCTAGAGAAGGGGGCGGGTTCTATGGCTACACCTTC
J gene: TRBJ2-1; D gene: .; clone size: few; V gene: TRBV5-1; CDR3 protein: CASSAYQGGYNEQFF; CDR3 DNA: TGCGCCAGCAGCGCTTACCAAGGAGGCTACAATGAGCAGTTCTTC
J gene: TRBJ2-7; D gene: .; clone size: .; V gene: TRBV5-4; CDR3 protein: CASSWEGGSIYEQYF; CDR3 DNA: TGTGCCAGCAGCTGGGAGGGGGGATCGATCTACGAGCAGTACTTC
J gene: TRBJ2-1; D gene: .; clone size: few; V gene: TRBV4-3; CDR3 protein: CASSREGGLSYNEQFF; CDR3 DNA: TGCGCCAGCAGCCGAGAGGGGGGGCTCTCCTACAATGAGCAGTTCTTC
J gene: TRBJ2-3; D gene: TRBD2; clone size: many; V gene: TRBV7-2; CDR3 protein: CASSQNGGGVADTQYF; CDR3 DNA: TGTGCCAGCAGCCAAAATGGCGGGGGGGTCGCAGATACGCAGTATTTT
J gene: TRBJ2-1; D gene: .; clone size: many; V gene: TRBV6-6; CDR3 protein: CASSDSRRFGQFF; CDR3 DNA: TGTGCCAGCAGTGACTCTCGCCGGTTTGGGCAGTTCTTC
J gene: TRBJ2-7; D gene: TRBD1; clone size: many; V gene: TRBV25-1; CDR3 protein: CASSEGRGNEQYF; CDR3 DNA: TGTGCCAGCAGTGAGGGCAGGGGGAACGAGCAGTACTTC
J gene: TRBJ1-3; D gene: .; clone size: many; V gene: TRBV7-6; CDR3 protein: CASSLARGNTIYF; CDR3 DNA: TGTGCCAGCAGCTTAGCGCGCGGAAACACCATATATTTT